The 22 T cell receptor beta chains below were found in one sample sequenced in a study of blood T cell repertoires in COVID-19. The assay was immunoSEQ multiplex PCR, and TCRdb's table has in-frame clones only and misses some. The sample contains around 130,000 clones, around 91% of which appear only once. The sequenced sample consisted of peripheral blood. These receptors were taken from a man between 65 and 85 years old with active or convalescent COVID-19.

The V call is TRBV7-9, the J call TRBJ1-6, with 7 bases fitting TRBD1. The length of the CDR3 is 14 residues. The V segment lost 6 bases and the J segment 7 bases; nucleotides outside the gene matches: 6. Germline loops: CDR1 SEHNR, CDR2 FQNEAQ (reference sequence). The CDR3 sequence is CASSSGTANSPLHF. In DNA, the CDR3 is TGTGCCAGCAGTTCTGGGACAGCCAATTCACCCCTCCACTTT.

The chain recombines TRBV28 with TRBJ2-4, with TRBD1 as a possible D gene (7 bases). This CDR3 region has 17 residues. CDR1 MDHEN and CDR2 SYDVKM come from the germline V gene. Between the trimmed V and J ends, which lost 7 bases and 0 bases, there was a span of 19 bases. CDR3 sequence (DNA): TGTGCCAGCATCGAGCGGGCAGGGGGATTAGCCAAAAACATTCAGTACTTC. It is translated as CASIERAGGLAKNIQYF.

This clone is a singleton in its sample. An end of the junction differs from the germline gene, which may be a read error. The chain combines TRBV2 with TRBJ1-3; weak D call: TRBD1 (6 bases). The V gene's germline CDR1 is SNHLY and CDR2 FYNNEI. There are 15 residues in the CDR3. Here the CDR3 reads CASSADSPSGNTVYF. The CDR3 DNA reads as TGTGCCAGCAGTGCGGACAGTCCCTCTGGAAACACCGTATATTTT.

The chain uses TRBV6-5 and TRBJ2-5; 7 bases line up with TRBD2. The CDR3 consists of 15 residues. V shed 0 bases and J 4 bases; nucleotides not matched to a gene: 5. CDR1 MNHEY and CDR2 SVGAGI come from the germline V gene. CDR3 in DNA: TGTGCCAGCAGTTACTCGGGCGGGAGTCGAGAGACCCAGTACTTC. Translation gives CASSYSGGSRETQYF.

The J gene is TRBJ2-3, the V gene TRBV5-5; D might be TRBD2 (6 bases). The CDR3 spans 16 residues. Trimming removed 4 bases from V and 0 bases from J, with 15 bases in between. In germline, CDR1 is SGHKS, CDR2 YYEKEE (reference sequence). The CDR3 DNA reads TGTGCCAGCAGCCGGGAGCTAGCCTATAGCACAGATACGCAGTATTTT. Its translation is CASSRELAYSTDTQYF.

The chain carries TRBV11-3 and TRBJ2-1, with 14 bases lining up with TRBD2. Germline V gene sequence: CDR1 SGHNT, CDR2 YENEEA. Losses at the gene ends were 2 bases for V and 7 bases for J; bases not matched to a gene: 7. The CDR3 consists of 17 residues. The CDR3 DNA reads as TGTGCCAGCAGCTTAAGGGCCGGGACTAGCGGGAGTAATGAGCAGTTCTTC. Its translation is CASSLRAGTSGSNEQFF.

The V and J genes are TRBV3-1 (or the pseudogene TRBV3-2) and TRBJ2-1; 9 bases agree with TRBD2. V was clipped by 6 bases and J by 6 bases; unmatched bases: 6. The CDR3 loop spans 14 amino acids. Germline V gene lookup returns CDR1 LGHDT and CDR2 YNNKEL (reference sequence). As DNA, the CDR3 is TGTGCCAGCAGGGTAGCGGGAGTGGGCAATGAGCAGTTCTTC. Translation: CASRVAGVGNEQFF.

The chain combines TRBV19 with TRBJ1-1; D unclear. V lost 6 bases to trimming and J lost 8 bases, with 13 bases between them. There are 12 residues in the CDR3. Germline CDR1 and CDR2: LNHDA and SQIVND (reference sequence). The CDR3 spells CASRQEGIEAFF. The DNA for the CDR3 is TGTGCCAGTAGGCAAGAGGGTATCGAAGCTTTCTTT. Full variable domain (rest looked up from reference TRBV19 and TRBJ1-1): DGGITQSPKYLFRKEGQNVTLSCEQNLNHDAMYWYRQDPGQGLRLIYYSQIVNDFQKGDIAEGYSVSREKKESFPLTVTSAQKNPTAFYLCASRQEGIEAFFGQGTRLTVV.

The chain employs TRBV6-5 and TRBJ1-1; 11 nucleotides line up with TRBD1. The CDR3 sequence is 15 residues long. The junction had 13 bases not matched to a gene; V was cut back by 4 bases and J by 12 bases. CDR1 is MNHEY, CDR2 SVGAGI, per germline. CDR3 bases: TGTGCCAGCAGTTTTGCGGACAGGGGGCCCTCAAAAACTTTCTTT. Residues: CASSFADRGPSKTFF.

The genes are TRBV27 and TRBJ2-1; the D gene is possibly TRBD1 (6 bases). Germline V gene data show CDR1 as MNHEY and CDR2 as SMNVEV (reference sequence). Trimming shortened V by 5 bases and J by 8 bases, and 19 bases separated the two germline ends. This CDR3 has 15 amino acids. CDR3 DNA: TGTGCCAGCAGTCGGGACACTCCTGGCGTCTATGAGCAGTTCTTC. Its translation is CASSRDTPGVYEQFF.

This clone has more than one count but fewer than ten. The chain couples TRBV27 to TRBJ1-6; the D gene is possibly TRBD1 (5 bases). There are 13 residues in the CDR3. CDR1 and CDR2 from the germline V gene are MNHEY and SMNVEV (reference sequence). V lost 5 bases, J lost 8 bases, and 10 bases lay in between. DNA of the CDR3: TGTGCCAGCAGTAACCAGGGTTATTCACCCCTCCACTTT. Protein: CASSNQGYSPLHF.

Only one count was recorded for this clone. Here the CDR3 reads CASSSPRGREANYGYTF. The CDR3 nucleotides are TGTGCCAGCAGCTCCCCCCGAGGGCGGGAAGCTAACTATGGCTACACCTTC. This sequence joins TRBV7-2 and TRBJ1-2; D unclear. In germline, CDR1 is SGHTA, CDR2 FQGNSA. Between the trimmed V and J ends, which lost 4 bases and 0 bases, there was a span of 18 bases. This CDR3 contains 17 residues.

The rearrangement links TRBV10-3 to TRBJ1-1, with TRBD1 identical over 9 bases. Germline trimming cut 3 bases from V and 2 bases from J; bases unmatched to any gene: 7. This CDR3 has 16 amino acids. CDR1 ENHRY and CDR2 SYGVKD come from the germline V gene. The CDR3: CAISDPGQGPNTEAFF. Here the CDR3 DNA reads TGTGCCATCAGTGACCCGGGACAGGGCCCAAACACTGAAGCTTTCTTT.

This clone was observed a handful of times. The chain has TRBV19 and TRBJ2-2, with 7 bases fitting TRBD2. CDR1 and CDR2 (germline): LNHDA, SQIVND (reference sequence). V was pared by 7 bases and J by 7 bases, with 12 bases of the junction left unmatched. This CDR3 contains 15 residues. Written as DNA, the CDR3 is TGTGCCAGTAACGAGGGGCCGGGAGGAAGCGGGGAGCTGTTTTTT. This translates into CASNEGPGGSGELFF.

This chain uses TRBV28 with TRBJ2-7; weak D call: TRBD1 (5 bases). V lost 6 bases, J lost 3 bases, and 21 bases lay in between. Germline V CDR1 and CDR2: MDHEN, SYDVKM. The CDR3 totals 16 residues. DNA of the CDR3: TGTGCCAGCAGCCAACTGTCAGGGTTTGTTTTCTACGAGCAGTACTTC. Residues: CASSQLSGFVFYEQYF.

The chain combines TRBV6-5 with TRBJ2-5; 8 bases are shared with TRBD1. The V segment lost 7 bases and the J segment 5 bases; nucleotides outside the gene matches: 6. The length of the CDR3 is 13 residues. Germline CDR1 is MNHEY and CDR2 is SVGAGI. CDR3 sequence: CASNPDREETQYF. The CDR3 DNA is TGTGCCAGCAATCCGGACAGGGAGGAGACCCAGTACTTC.

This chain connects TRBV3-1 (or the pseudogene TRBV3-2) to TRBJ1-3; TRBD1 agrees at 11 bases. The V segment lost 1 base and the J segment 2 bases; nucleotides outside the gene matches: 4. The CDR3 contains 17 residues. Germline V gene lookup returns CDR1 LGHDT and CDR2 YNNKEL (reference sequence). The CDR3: CASSQARDRGTGNTIYF. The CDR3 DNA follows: TGTGCCAGCAGCCAAGCGCGGGACAGGGGGACTGGAAACACCATATATTTT.

Here the CDR3 reads CASSAGLAPSWGEQFF. The DNA of the CDR3 is TGTGCCAGCAGCGCTGGACTAGCGCCTTCTTGGGGTGAGCAGTTCTTC. The chain has TRBV14 and TRBJ2-1; 9 nucleotides match TRBD2. Looked up from germline, CDR1 is SGHDN and CDR2 is FVKESK. Trimming at V came to 5 bases and at J to 9 bases, leaving 14 bases not matched to a gene. The CDR3 runs to 16 residues.

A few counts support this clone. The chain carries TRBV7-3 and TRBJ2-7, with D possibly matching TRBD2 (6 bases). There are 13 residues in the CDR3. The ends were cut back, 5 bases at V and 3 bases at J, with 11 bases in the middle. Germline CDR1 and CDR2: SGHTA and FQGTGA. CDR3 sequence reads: CASSRAGSYEQYF. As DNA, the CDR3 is TGTGCCAGCAGCCGGGCCGGGAGCTACGAGCAGTACTTC.

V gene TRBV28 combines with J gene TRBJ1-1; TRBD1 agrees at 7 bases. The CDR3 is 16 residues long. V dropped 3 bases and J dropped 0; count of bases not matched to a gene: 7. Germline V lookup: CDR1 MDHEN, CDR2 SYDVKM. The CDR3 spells CASSFAGGGMNTEAFF. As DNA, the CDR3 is TGTGCCAGCAGTTTCGCAGGGGGAGGCATGAACACTGAAGCTTTCTTT.

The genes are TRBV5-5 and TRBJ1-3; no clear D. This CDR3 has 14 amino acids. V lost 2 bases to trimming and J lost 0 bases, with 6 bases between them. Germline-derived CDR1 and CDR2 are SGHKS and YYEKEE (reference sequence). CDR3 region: CASSLTSSGNTIYF. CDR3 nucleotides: TGTGCCAGCAGCTTAACAAGCTCTGGAAACACCATATATTTT.

The CDR3 bases are TGCGCCAGCAGCTCTGGGACTAGCGGAGATACGCAGTATTTT. It is translated as CASSSGTSGDTQYF. The rearrangement joins TRBV5-1 to TRBJ2-3; 11 bases match TRBD2. The CDR3 is made up of 14 amino acids. With V trimmed by 3 bases and J by 5 bases, 2 bases remained unmatched. CDR1 SGHRS and CDR2 YFSETQ come from the germline V gene.